What follows are 13 T cell receptor beta chains derived from one specimen sequenced in a study of tumor and adjacent non-tumor tissue in lung cancer. No cell sorting was done before RNA was extracted from the tissue. More than 3 cm separated this lung sample from the edge of the tumor. The library came from three nested PCR rounds adapted from ARM-PCR protocols. Each CDR3 protein gets one entry after TCRdb re-called the multiplex PCR reads with MiXCR. The sample has 90,000 to 100,000 distinct CDR3 sequences, about 80% seen once. The sequencing input was distant non-tumor lung tissue. Every receptor here comes from a man aged 60 to 69 with small cell lung cancer.

About this clonotype: One junction end disagrees with the germline gene, perhaps due to a read error. DNA of the CDR3: TGTACCAGCAACTTAGGACTAGCGGGCACCTACCCTGAGCAGTTCTTC. Encoded protein: CTSNLGLAGTYPEQFF. J is TRBJ2-1 and V is TRBV11-2; 11 bases align to TRBD2. The CDR3 spans 16 residues. Germline V gene lookup returns CDR1 SGHAT and CDR2 FQNNGV.

Concerning this clonotype itself: One junction end does not reproduce the germline sequence, and a read error may be involved. The chain recombines TRBV6-5 with TRBJ2-2, with a tentative D call TRBD2 (6 bases). The CDR3 loop spans 15 amino acids. Germline values: CDR1 MNHEY, CDR2 SVGAGI. CDR3 sequence: CASSYSNPGAGELFF. CDR3 nucleotide sequence: TGTGCCAGCAGCTACTCGAATCCGGGGGCCGGGGAGCTGTTTTTT.

Comments on this clonotype: It may be a read error: a sequence one base away is much more abundant. The gene calls are TRBV28 and TRBJ2-5, with D possibly TRBD1 on 6 matching bases. Germline V gene lookup returns CDR1 MDHEN and CDR2 SYDVKM. Trimming took 7 bases from V and 2 from J, leaving 23 bases between them. This CDR3 region has 17 residues. CDR3 sequence reads: CASTSWAGARRQETQYF. The CDR3 nucleotides read TGTGCCAGCACTTCGTGGGCAGGGGCCAGGAGGCAAGAGACCCAGTACTTC.

With respect to this clonotype: Sequence at one end of the junction differs from germline and may be a read error. The chain is built from TRBV4-2 and TRBJ2-3; perhaps TRBD1 as D (6 bases). The J call may be in error: the DNA end matches TRBJ1-5 better. CDR1 and CDR2 from the germline V gene are LGHNA and YNFKEQ. The CDR3 length is 17 residues. CDR3 in DNA: TGTGCCAGCAACCAAGTTCAACTGGGTGGGTGGACAGATACGCAGCATTTT. Amino acid sequence: CASNQVQLGGWTDTQHF.

Note on this clonotype: The conserved closing phenylalanine or tryptophan is absent in this CDR3, likely reflecting a read error. This chain links TRBV11-2 with TRBJ1-4; a possible D gene is TRBD1 (5 bases). This CDR3 is 15 amino acids long. The germline V gene has CDR1 SGHAT and CDR2 FQNNGV. The DNA of the CDR3 is TGTGCCAGCATCTTAGAGGCATGGGGGTCGGGAATACTGTTTCTT. It codes for CASILEAWGSGILFL.

This sequence joins TRBV30 and TRBJ2-1, with 7 bases fitting TRBD2. The CDR3 spans 15 residues. Germline-derived CDR1 and CDR2 are GTSNPN and SVGIG (reference sequence). V lost 4 bases and J lost 4; bases outside the gene matches: 10. In DNA form, the CDR3 reads TGTGCCTGGACATTGGCGGGAGAGCCTTACAATGAGCAGTTCTTC. Translating gives CAWTLAGEPYNEQFF.

The genes are TRBV5-5 and TRBJ2-2; D is uncertain. Germline values: CDR1 SGHKS, CDR2 YYEKEE (reference sequence). Trimming cost V 4 bases and J 3 bases, with 13 bases left between them. This CDR3 spans 15 amino acids. In DNA form, the CDR3 reads TGTGCCAGCAGCCGAGTAGATAGGTACACCGGGGAGCTGTTTTTT. Amino acids: CASSRVDRYTGELFF.

The rearrangement joins TRBV4-3 to TRBJ2-7; TRBD1 aligns across 7 bases. The CDR3 covers 15 residues. The V gene's germline CDR1 is LGHNA and CDR2 YSLEER. Unmatched junction bases numbered 2, after V lost 0 bases and J lost 0 bases. The CDR3, as DNA: TGCGCCAGCAGCCAAGATGCAGGGGGCTCCTACGAGCAGTACTTC. It yields the protein CASSQDAGGSYEQYF.

The chain carries TRBV6-5 and TRBJ2-1; D uncertain. The CDR3 loop spans 16 amino acids. The V and J ends lost 5 bases and 7 bases respectively, with 21 bases between them. CDR1 and CDR2 from the germline V gene are MNHEY and SVGAGI. CDR3 DNA: TGTGCCAGCAGTAGCCTCAGGAGCCTCACAGAGAATGAGCAGTTCTTC. The encoded protein is CASSSLRSLTENEQFF.

The chain uses TRBV6-1 and TRBJ2-7, with a possible D match to TRBD1 (6 bases). Germline assignment: CDR1 MNHNS and CDR2 SASEGT. This CDR3 has 12 amino acids. Between the trimmed V and J ends, which lost 6 bases and 7 bases, there was a span of 13 bases. CDR3 sequence reads: CASRDRAGEQYF. Written as DNA, the CDR3 is TGTGCCAGCAGGGACAGAGCCGGAGAGCAGTACTTC.

On this clonotype itself: Just one base apart from a much larger clone, this may be a read error. The rearrangement uses TRBV28 and TRBJ2-1; 8 bases map to TRBD2. The germline CDR1 and CDR2 sequences are MDHEN and SYDVKM. The CDR3 is made up of 14 amino acids. The junction had 4 bases not matched to a gene; V was cut back by 4 bases and J by 5 bases. Here the CDR3 reads CASSWGTSNNEQFF. CDR3 nucleotide sequence: TGTGCCAGCAGTTGGGGGACTAGTAACAATGAGCAGTTCTTC.

V gene TRBV6-5 combines with J gene TRBJ2-7; 11 bases agree with TRBD1. Germline V gene lookup returns CDR1 MNHEY and CDR2 SVGAGI. Trimming at V came to 10 bases and at J to 12 bases, leaving 17 bases not matched to a gene. The CDR3 runs to 14 residues. The CDR3 nucleotides are TGTGCCACCGTAACCGGGACAGGGGGAGTTGGGCGGTACTTC. This codes for CATVTGTGGVGRYF.

A remark on this clonotype: One end of the junction varies from germline; a read error may be responsible. The chain has TRBV11-3 and TRBJ2-1; 7 bases are shared with TRBD2. The germline gives CDR1 SGHNT, CDR2 YENEEA. This CDR3 contains 13 residues. CDR3 in amino acids: CASSLGTNSGQFF. DNA of the CDR3: TGTGCCAGCAGTTTAGGGACTAACAGTGGGCAGTTCTTC.